A selection of T cell receptor beta chains follows, all from one sample in a study of blood T cell repertoires in COVID-19. This table comes from immunoSEQ multiplex PCR, and its TCRdb copy is limited to in-frame clones, with some not included. The sample lists 100,000 to 150,000 clones, roughly 87% occurring once. Sample: peripheral blood. The receptors shown here come from a human donor in a cohort sampled during active COVID-19. CDR3s include the opening cysteine and the closing phenylalanine or tryptophan. A D gene is named only where the DNA matches it firmly. Clone size is not always given. Where it is, it says once, few, many or a class for expanded clones.

j_call: TRBJ2-5
v_call: TRBV11-3
clone_size: .
d_call: .
cdr3_aa: CASSLGVRLHQETQYF
cdr3_nt: TGTGCCAGCAGCTTAGGGGTGAGACTACACCAAGAGACCCAGTACTTC

j_call: TRBJ1-5
v_call: TRBV5-1
clone_size: .
d_call: .
cdr3_aa: CASSLSGGNNQPQHF
cdr3_nt: TGCGCCAGCAGCTTGTCCGGGGGGAACAATCAGCCCCAGCATTTT

j_call: TRBJ1-3
v_call: TRBV19
clone_size: once
d_call: .
cdr3_aa: CASNSGNTIYF
cdr3_nt: TGTGCCAGTAACTCCGGAAACACCATATATTTT

j_call: TRBJ1-4
v_call: TRBV27
clone_size: .
d_call: .
cdr3_aa: CASRRGRSEKLFF
cdr3_nt: TGTGCCAGCAGAAGGGGAAGGAGTGAAAAACTGTTTTTT

j_call: TRBJ2-1
v_call: TRBV7-9
clone_size: .
d_call: .
cdr3_aa: CASSPKRGAPYNEQFF
cdr3_nt: TGTGCCAGCAGCCCGAAACGGGGGGCCCCCTACAATGAGCAGTTCTTC

j_call: TRBJ1-2
v_call: TRBV29-1
clone_size: .
d_call: .
cdr3_aa: CSVELTPPNYGYTF
cdr3_nt: TGCAGCGTTGAACTGACACCTCCTAACTATGGCTACACCTTC

j_call: TRBJ2-7
v_call: TRBV6-5
clone_size: .
d_call: TRBD1
cdr3_aa: CASEGQETYEQYF
cdr3_nt: TGTGCCAGCGAGGGACAGGAGACTTACGAGCAGTACTTC

j_call: TRBJ2-5
v_call: TRBV11-3
clone_size: .
d_call: .
cdr3_aa: CASTLDTEETQYF
cdr3_nt: TGTGCCAGCACCCTCGACACGGAAGAGACCCAGTACTTC

j_call: TRBJ1-5
v_call: TRBV19
clone_size: .
d_call: TRBD1
cdr3_aa: CASIPTGGGNQPQHF
cdr3_nt: TGTGCCAGTATCCCGACAGGGGGCGGCAATCAGCCCCAGCATTTT

j_call: TRBJ2-1
v_call: TRBV28
clone_size: .
d_call: TRBD2
cdr3_aa: CASSWGGLAGSYNEQFF
cdr3_nt: TGTGCCAGCAGTTGGGGCGGACTAGCGGGATCGTACAATGAGCAGTTCTTC

j_call: TRBJ1-1
v_call: TRBV25-1
clone_size: .
d_call: .
cdr3_aa: CASRVAGQNTEAFF
cdr3_nt: TGTGCCAGCAGAGTCGCAGGACAGAACACTGAAGCTTTCTTT

j_call: TRBJ2-7
v_call: TRBV7-2
clone_size: .
d_call: TRBD2
cdr3_aa: CASSPSGGQYEQYF
cdr3_nt: TGTGCCAGCAGCCCTAGCGGGGGGCAGTACGAGCAGTACTTC

j_call: TRBJ1-5
v_call: TRBV10-3
clone_size: .
d_call: .
cdr3_aa: CAISVDRFSNQPQHF
cdr3_nt: TGTGCCATCAGTGTGGACAGATTTAGCAATCAGCCCCAGCATTTT

j_call: TRBJ1-4
v_call: TRBV9
clone_size: .
d_call: TRBD1
cdr3_aa: CASSEGTGDYEKLFF
cdr3_nt: TGTGCCAGCAGCGAGGGGACAGGGGATTATGAAAAACTGTTTTTT

j_call: TRBJ1-2
v_call: TRBV19
clone_size: few
d_call: .
cdr3_aa: CASSDSDSFYGYTF
cdr3_nt: TGTGCCAGTAGCGATTCGGACAGCTTCTATGGCTACACCTTC

j_call: TRBJ2-7
v_call: TRBV15
clone_size: .
d_call: TRBD2
cdr3_aa: CATSREAGAYEQYF
cdr3_nt: TGTGCCACCAGCAGAGAAGCGGGAGCGTACGAGCAGTACTTC

j_call: TRBJ1-2
v_call: TRBV28
clone_size: .
d_call: .
cdr3_aa: CASSQAGNYGYTF
cdr3_nt: TGTGCCAGCAGCCAGGCAGGGAACTATGGCTACACCTTC

j_call: TRBJ1-4
v_call: TRBV28
clone_size: .
d_call: .
cdr3_aa: CASKIGEGDEKLFF
cdr3_nt: TGTGCCAGCAAAATAGGGGAGGGGGATGAAAAACTGTTTTTT

j_call: TRBJ2-1
v_call: TRBV19
clone_size: .
d_call: TRBD2
cdr3_aa: CASKQGLAGINEQFF
cdr3_nt: TGTGCCAGTAAGCAAGGACTAGCGGGAATCAATGAGCAGTTCTTC

j_call: TRBJ2-7
v_call: TRBV7-9
clone_size: .
d_call: .
cdr3_aa: CASSLELATGQYF
cdr3_nt: TGTGCCAGCAGCTTAGAACTAGCTACCGGGCAGTACTTC

j_call: TRBJ2-7
v_call: TRBV5-1
clone_size: .
d_call: TRBD2
cdr3_aa: CASTIQGGGYEQYF
cdr3_nt: TGCGCCAGCACTATCCAAGGCGGGGGCTACGAGCAGTACTTC

j_call: TRBJ1-1
v_call: TRBV23-1
clone_size: once
d_call: TRBD1
cdr3_aa: CASSQFGPSGGTEAFF
cdr3_nt: TGCGCCAGCAGTCAATTTGGTCCGTCAGGGGGCACTGAAGCTTTCTTT

j_call: TRBJ1-5
v_call: TRBV2
clone_size: .
d_call: TRBD1
cdr3_aa: CASRGQGIQPQHF
cdr3_nt: TGTGCCAGCAGAGGACAGGGGATTCAGCCCCAGCATTTT

j_call: TRBJ2-7
v_call: TRBV29-1
clone_size: .
d_call: TRBD1
cdr3_aa: CSVEDRGRYEQYF
cdr3_nt: TGCAGCGTTGAGGACAGGGGGCGTTACGAGCAGTACTTC

j_call: TRBJ2-3
v_call: TRBV12-3/TRBV12-4
clone_size: .
d_call: .
cdr3_aa: CASSVPPDTQYF
cdr3_nt: TGTGCCAGCAGCGTCCCCCCAGATACGCAGTATTTT

j_call: TRBJ2-5
v_call: TRBV21-1
clone_size: .
d_call: .
cdr3_aa: CASAQETGQASVRRPDGYQETQYF
cdr3_nt: TGTGCCAGCGCACAAGAAACGGGACAGGCCTCGGTACGCCGCCCGGACGGGTACCAAGAGACCCAGTACTTC

j_call: TRBJ2-3
v_call: TRBV5-1
clone_size: .
d_call: .
cdr3_aa: CASSLAGVGTDTQYF
cdr3_nt: TGCGCCAGCAGCTTGGCGGGAGTGGGGACAGATACGCAGTATTTT

j_call: TRBJ1-5
v_call: TRBV18
clone_size: .
d_call: .
cdr3_aa: CASSRQDNQPQHF
cdr3_nt: TGTGCCAGCTCACGACAGGACAATCAGCCCCAGCATTTT

j_call: TRBJ2-3
v_call: TRBV4-2
clone_size: .
d_call: TRBD2
cdr3_aa: CASSQELAGLNTQYF
cdr3_nt: TGTGCCAGCAGCCAAGAACTAGCGGGATTGAATACGCAGTATTTT

j_call: TRBJ2-5
v_call: TRBV18
clone_size: .
d_call: .
cdr3_aa: CASSLTTRSIQETQYF
cdr3_nt: TGTGCCAGCTCCCTTACTACACGATCGATACAAGAGACCCAGTACTTC

j_call: TRBJ2-1
v_call: TRBV7-3
clone_size: .
d_call: TRBD2
cdr3_aa: CASSLMRGLAGEQFF
cdr3_nt: TGTGCCAGCAGCTTAATGCGGGGACTAGCGGGGGAGCAGTTCTTC

j_call: TRBJ1-5
v_call: TRBV6-5
clone_size: .
d_call: .
cdr3_aa: CASREYTGNQPQHF
cdr3_nt: TGTGCCAGCAGGGAGTACACGGGCAATCAGCCCCAGCATTTT

j_call: TRBJ2-3
v_call: TRBV7-8
clone_size: few
d_call: TRBD2
cdr3_aa: CASSHPSGPRDTQYF
cdr3_nt: TGTGCCAGCAGCCACCCTAGCGGGCCCAGAGATACGCAGTATTTT

j_call: TRBJ1-4
v_call: TRBV11-3
clone_size: .
d_call: TRBD1
cdr3_aa: CASSAGQGNNEKLFF
cdr3_nt: TGTGCCAGCAGCGCAGGACAGGGGAACAATGAAAAACTGTTTTTT

j_call: TRBJ2-1
v_call: TRBV4-1
clone_size: .
d_call: TRBD2
cdr3_aa: CASSQEALAGYNEQFF
cdr3_nt: TGCGCCAGCAGCCAAGAGGCACTAGCGGGATACAATGAGCAGTTCTTC

j_call: TRBJ1-3
v_call: TRBV28
clone_size: .
d_call: .
cdr3_aa: CASSFGNRNSGNTIYF
cdr3_nt: TGTGCCAGCAGTTTCGGCAACAGGAACTCTGGAAACACCATATATTTT

j_call: TRBJ2-7
v_call: TRBV19
clone_size: .
d_call: .
cdr3_aa: CASTFAGEQYF
cdr3_nt: TGTGCCAGTACTTTTGCCGGCGAGCAGTACTTC

j_call: TRBJ1-4
v_call: TRBV5-1
clone_size: .
d_call: .
cdr3_aa: CASSLTGLGEKLFF
cdr3_nt: TGCGCCAGCAGCTTGACAGGGCTAGGTGAAAAACTGTTTTTT